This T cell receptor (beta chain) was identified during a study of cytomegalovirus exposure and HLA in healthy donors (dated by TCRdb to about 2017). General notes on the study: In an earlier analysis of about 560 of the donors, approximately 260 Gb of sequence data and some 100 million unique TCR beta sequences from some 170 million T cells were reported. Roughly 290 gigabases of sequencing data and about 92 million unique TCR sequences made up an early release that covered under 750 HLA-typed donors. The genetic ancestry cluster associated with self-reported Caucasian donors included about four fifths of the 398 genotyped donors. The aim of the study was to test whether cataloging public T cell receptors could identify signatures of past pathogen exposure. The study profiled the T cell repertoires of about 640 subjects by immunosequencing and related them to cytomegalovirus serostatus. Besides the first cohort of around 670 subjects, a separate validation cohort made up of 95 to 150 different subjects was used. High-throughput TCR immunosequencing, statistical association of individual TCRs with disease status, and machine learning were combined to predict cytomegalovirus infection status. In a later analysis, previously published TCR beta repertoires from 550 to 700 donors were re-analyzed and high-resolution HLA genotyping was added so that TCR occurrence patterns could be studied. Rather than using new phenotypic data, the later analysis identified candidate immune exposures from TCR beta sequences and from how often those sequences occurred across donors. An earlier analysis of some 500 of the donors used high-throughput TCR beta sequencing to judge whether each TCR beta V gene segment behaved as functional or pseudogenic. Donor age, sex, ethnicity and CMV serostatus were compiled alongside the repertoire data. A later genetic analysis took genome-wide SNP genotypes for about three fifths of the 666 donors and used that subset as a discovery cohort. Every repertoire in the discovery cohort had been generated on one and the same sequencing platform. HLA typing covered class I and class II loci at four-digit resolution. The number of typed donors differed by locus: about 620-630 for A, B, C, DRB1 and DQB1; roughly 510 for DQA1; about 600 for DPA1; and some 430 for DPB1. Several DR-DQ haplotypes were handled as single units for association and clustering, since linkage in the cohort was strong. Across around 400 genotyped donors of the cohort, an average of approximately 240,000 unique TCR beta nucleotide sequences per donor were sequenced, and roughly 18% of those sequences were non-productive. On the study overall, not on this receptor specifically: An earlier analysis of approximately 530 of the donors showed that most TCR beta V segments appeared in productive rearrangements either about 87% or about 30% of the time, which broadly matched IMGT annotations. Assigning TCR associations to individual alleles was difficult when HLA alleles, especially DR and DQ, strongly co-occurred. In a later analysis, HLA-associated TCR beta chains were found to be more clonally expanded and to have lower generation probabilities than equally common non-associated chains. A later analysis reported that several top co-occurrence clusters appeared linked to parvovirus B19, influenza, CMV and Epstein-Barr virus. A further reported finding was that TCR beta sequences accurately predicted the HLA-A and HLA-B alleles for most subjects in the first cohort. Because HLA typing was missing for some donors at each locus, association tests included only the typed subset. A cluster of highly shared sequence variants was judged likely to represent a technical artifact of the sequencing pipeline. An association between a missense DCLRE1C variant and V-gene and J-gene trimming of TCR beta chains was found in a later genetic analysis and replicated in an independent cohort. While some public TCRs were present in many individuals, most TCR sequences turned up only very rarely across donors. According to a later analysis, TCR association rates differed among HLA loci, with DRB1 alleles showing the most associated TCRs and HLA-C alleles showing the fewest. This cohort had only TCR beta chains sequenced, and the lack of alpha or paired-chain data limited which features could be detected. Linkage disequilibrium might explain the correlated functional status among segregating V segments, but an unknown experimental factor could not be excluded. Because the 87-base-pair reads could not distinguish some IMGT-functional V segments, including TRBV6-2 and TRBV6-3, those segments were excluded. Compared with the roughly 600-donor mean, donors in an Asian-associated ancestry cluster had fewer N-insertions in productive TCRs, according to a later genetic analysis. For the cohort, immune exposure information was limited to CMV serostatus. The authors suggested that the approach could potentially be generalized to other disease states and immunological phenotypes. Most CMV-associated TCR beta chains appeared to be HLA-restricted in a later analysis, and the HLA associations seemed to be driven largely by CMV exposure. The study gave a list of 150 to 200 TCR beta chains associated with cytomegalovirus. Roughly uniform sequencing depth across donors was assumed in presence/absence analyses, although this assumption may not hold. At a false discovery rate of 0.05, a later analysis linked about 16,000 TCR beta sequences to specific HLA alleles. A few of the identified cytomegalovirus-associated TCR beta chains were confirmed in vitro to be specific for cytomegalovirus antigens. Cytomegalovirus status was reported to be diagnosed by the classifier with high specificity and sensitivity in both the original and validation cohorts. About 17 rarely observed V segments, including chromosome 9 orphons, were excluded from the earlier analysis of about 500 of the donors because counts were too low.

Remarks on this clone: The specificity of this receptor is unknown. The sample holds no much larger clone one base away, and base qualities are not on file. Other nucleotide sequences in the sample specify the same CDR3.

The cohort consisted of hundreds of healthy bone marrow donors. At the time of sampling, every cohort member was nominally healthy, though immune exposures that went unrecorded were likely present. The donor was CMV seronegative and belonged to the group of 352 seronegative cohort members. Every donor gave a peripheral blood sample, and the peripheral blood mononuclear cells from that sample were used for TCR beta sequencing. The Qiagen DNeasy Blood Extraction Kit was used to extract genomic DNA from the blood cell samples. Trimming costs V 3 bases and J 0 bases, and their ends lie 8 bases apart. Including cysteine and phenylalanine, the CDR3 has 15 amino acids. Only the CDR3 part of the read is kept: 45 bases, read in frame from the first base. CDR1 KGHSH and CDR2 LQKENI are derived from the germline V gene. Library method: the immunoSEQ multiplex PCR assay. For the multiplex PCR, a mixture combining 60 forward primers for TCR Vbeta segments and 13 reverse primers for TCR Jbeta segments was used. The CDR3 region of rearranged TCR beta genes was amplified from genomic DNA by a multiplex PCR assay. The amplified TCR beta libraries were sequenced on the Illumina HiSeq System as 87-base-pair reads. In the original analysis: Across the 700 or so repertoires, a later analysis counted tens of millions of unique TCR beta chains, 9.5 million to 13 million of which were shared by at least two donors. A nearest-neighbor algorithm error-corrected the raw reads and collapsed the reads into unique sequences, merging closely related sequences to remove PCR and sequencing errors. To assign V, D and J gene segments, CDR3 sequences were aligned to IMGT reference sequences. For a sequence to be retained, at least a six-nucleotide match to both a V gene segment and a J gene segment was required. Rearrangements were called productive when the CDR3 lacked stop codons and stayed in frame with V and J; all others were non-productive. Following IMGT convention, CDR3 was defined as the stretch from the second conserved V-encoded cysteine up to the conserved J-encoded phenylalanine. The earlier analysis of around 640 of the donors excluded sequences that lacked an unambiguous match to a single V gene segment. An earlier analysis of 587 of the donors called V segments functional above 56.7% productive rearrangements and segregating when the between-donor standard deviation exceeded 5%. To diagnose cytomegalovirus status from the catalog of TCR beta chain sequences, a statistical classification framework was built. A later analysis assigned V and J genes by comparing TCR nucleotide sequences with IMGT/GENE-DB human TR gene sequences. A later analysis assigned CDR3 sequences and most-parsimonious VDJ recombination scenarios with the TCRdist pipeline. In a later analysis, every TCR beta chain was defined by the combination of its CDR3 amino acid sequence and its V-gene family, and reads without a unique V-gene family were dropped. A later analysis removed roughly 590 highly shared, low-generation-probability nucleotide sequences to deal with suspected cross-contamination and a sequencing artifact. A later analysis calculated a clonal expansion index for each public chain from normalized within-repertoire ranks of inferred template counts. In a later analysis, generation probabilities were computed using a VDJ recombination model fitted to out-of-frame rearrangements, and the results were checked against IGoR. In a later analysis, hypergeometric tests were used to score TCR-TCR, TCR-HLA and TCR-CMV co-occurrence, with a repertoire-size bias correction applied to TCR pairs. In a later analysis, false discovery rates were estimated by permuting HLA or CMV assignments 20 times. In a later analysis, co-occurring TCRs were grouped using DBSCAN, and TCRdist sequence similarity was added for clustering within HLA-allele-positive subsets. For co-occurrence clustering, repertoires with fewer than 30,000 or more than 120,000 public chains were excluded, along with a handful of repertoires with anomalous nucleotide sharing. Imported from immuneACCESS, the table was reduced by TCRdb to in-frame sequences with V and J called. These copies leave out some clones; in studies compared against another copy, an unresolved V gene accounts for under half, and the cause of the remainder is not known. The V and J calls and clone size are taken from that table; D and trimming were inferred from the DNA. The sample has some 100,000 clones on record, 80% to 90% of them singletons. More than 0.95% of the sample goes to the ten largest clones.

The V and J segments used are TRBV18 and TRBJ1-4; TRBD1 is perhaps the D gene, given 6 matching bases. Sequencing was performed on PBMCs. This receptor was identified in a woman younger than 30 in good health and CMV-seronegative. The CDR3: CASSPRTATNEKLFF. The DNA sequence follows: TGTGCCAGCTCACCGCGGACAGCAACTAATGAAAAACTGTTTTTT.